Below, 15 T cell receptor beta chains from the same sample are listed, as sequenced in a study of T cell repertoires in cytomegalovirus infection. Their antigens remain unidentified. MiXCR, applied by TCRdb to the reads, yields one record per CDR3 protein. The table records about 770,000 distinct CDR3 sequences, 25% to 35% of them present only once. Sequencing used cultured CD8+ T cells from PBMCs, obtained from culture after CMV antigen stimulation. Every receptor here comes from a human donor in good health (CMV status not recorded). Some clones in this sample may be carry-over from other donors' samples.

V usage is TRBV5-4 and J usage is TRBJ2-6; D is perhaps TRBD1 (6 bases). The germline V and J ends were trimmed by 0 bases and 2 bases, with 9 bases remaining between them. Germline loops: CDR1 SGHNT, CDR2 YYREEE (reference sequence). The CDR3 runs to 16 residues. In nucleotides, the CDR3 is TGTGCCAGCAGCTTGGGGGCAGGGGCTGGGGCCAACGTCCTGACTTTC. This encodes CASSLGAGAGANVLTF.

This clonotype was counted between two and nine times. V is TRBV7-2 and J is TRBJ1-2, with 10 bases matching TRBD1. V gave up 3 bases and J gave up 3 bases; unmatched junction bases: 1. This CDR3 is built from 14 residues. The germline V gene encodes CDR1 SGHTA and CDR2 FQGNSA. CDR3 residues: CASSFGTGDYGYTF. The CDR3 DNA reads as TGTGCCAGCAGCTTCGGGACAGGGGACTATGGCTACACCTTC.

The chain has TRBV5-1 and TRBJ1-3; D is unresolved. This CDR3 has 17 amino acids. Germline V gene data show CDR1 as SGHRS and CDR2 as YFSETQ. V was clipped by 1 base and J by 0 bases, with 14 bases between them. The CDR3 here is CASSLNGLPPSGNTIYF. CDR3 nucleotide sequence: TGCGCCAGCAGCTTGAACGGGTTGCCACCCTCTGGAAACACCATATATTTT.

The rearrangement uses TRBV28 and TRBJ1-4; a weak D match, TRBD1 (5 bases). V was trimmed by 5 bases and J by 6 bases, leaving 13 bases between them. Germline V lookup: CDR1 MDHEN, CDR2 SYDVKM. The CDR3 covers 14 residues. The CDR3 spells CASSARVYDEKLFF. CDR3 in DNA: TGTGCCAGCAGTGCCAGGGTCTATGATGAAAAACTGTTTTTT.

This clonotype was counted many times. V gene TRBV5-6 combines with J gene TRBJ2-2; TRBD2 is a possible D gene (6 bases). Germline values: CDR1 SGHDT, CDR2 YYEEEE. The length of the CDR3 is 16 residues. V was pared by 3 bases and J by 4 bases, with 16 bases between. DNA for the CDR3: TGTGCCAGCAGCTCGCGGGGCGGAAGGGGCACCGGGGAGCTGTTTTTT. Translated, it gives CASSSRGGRGTGELFF.

In its sample, this clonotype was seen a few times. The CDR3 sequence: CASSLGVQSSYEQYF. Written as DNA, the CDR3 is TGTGCCAGCAGTTTAGGGGTCCAAAGCTCCTACGAGCAGTACTTC. This chain uses TRBV12-3 or TRBV12-4 with TRBJ2-7; D unresolved. Trimming cost V 1 base and J 0 bases, with 10 bases left between them. This CDR3 comprises 15 residues.

The chain recombines TRBV5-6 with TRBJ1-2; D uncertain. V gave up 2 bases and J gave up 8 bases, with 7 bases separating them. The CDR3 covers 11 residues. Germline values: CDR1 SGHDT, CDR2 YYEEEE. This CDR3 reads CASSLSEGYTF. In nucleotides, the CDR3 is TGTGCCAGCAGCTTATCTGAAGGCTACACCTTC.

This clonotype appeared many times. The chain combines TRBV4-3 with TRBJ2-2; tentative D call: TRBD2 (6 bases). This CDR3 is built from 13 residues. Germline lookup yields CDR1 LGHNA and CDR2 YSLEER. V lost 4 bases to trimming and J lost 5 bases, with 8 bases between them. This CDR3 reads CASSPAGTGELFF. CDR3 in DNA: TGCGCCAGCAGCCCGGCGGGGACCGGGGAGCTGTTTTTT.

Only a few counts were recorded for this clonotype. The genes are TRBV27 and TRBJ2-1; TRBD1 might be the D (6 bases). Deletions cut 5 bases from V and 2 bases from J, with 10 bases between. In germline, CDR1 is MNHEY, CDR2 SMNVEV (reference sequence). The CDR3 is made up of 14 amino acids. CDR3 sequence (DNA): TGTGCCAGCAGTAGGGGGAACGCCTACAATGAGCAGTTCTTC. It codes for CASSRGNAYNEQFF.

This clonotype was counted ten times or more. The gene calls are TRBV7-6 and TRBJ2-7; either TRBD1 or TRBD2 may supply D (5 bases each). The V gene lost 5 bases and the J gene lost 0 bases, with 11 bases spanning the gap. CDR3 length: 14 residues. Germline CDR1 is SGHVS and CDR2 is FNYEAQ. The CDR3 is CASSQGEYSYEQYF. The CDR3 DNA sequence: TGTGCCAGCAGCCAAGGGGAGTACTCCTACGAGCAGTACTTC.

This clonotype has more than one count but fewer than ten. This chain connects TRBV29-1 to TRBJ1-1; possibly TRBD1 for D (6 bases). From germline, CDR1 is SQVTM and CDR2 ANQGSEA. The CDR3 has 13 residues. V lost 4 bases and J 1 base, leaving 10 bases between the germline ends. The CDR3 sequence is CSVATGSNTEAFF. CDR3 sequence (DNA): TGCAGCGTTGCGACAGGTTCGAACACTGAAGCTTTCTTT.

This clonotype was seen a few times. This chain joins TRBV7-3 and TRBJ2-1; 12 nucleotides line up with TRBD2. This CDR3 is 17 amino acids long. From germline, CDR1 is SGHTA and CDR2 FQGTGA. Unmatched junction bases numbered 10, after V lost 2 bases and J lost 8 bases. The CDR3 here is CASSLVPSGGAKHEQFF. The CDR3 nucleotides read TGTGCCAGCAGCTTAGTACCTAGCGGGGGGGCCAAGCATGAGCAGTTCTTC.

The genes are TRBV6-2 or TRBV6-3 and TRBJ2-3, with a weak D call TRBD2 (5 bases). Germline lookup yields CDR1 MNHEY and CDR2 SVGEGT. Trimming cost V 8 bases and J 8 bases, with 14 bases left between them. The CDR3 has 12 residues. The CDR3 protein is CASGLTTATQYF. The CDR3 nucleotides read TGTGCCAGCGGCTTGACTACGGCTACGCAGTATTTT.

Concerning this clonotype: A much larger clone lies one base from this, so it may be a read error. The V call is TRBV7-4, the J call TRBJ2-3; 9 bases are shared with TRBD2. Germline CDR1 SGHVT, CDR2 SQSDAQ. The CDR3 has 17 residues. CDR3 nucleotides: TGTGCCAGCAGCTTATGGGCGGGGGGGGCCCTCACAGATATGCAGTATTTT. As protein: CASSLWAGGALTDMQYF.

The chain recombines TRBV6-1 with TRBJ1-6; D not resolved. Germline V lookup: CDR1 MNHNS, CDR2 SASEGT. This CDR3 has 15 residues. V was pared by 1 base and J by 2 bases, with 6 bases between. The chain's CDR3 is CASSEEGTYNSPLHF. CDR3 coding DNA: TGTGCCAGCAGTGAAGAGGGTACCTATAATTCACCCCTCCACTTT.